The 2 T cell receptor beta chains in this list originate from one sample, sequenced in a study of PD-L1 blockade in urothelial cancer (dated 2017 in TCRdb). The library was prepared using the immunoSEQ multiplex PCR assay. TCRdb's version of the immuneACCESS table is confined to in-frame rearrangements and falls short of the full clone set. An unresolved V gene accounts for under half of the shortfall where checked; the remainder is of unknown origin. A total of tens of thousands of clones appear in this sample, approximately 80% of them only once. Clones ranked in the top ten supply about 3% of the sample. This specimen's time point label, interpreted: peripheral blood 6 weeks after treatment start. Sample: PBMCs, taken around atezolizumab (anti-PD-L1) treatment. The receptor set was obtained from a man between 70 and 80 years old with urothelial cancer.

CDR3 residues: CASSLEGGRTDTQYF. The CDR3 DNA is TGTGCCAGCAGCTTAGAAGGGGGAAGGACAGATACGCAGTATTTT. The J gene is TRBJ2-3, the V gene TRBV7-9; tentatively, D is TRBD1 (6 bases). The CDR3 consists of 15 residues. The V end was cut by 1 base, the J end by 3 bases, with 11 bases between. CDR1 is SEHNR and CDR2 is FQNEAQ in the germline V gene (reference sequence).

This chain links TRBV7-2 with TRBJ2-2; 12 bases are shared with TRBD2. Per germline, CDR1 SGHTA and CDR2 FQGNSA. J lost 2 bases, V lost 3 bases, and 7 bases had no gene match. The CDR3 is 18 residues long. The CDR3 spells CASSLTSGGRINTGELFF. The CDR3 nucleotides are TGTGCCAGCAGCTTGACTAGCGGGGGCCGTATCAACACCGGGGAGCTGTTTTTT.